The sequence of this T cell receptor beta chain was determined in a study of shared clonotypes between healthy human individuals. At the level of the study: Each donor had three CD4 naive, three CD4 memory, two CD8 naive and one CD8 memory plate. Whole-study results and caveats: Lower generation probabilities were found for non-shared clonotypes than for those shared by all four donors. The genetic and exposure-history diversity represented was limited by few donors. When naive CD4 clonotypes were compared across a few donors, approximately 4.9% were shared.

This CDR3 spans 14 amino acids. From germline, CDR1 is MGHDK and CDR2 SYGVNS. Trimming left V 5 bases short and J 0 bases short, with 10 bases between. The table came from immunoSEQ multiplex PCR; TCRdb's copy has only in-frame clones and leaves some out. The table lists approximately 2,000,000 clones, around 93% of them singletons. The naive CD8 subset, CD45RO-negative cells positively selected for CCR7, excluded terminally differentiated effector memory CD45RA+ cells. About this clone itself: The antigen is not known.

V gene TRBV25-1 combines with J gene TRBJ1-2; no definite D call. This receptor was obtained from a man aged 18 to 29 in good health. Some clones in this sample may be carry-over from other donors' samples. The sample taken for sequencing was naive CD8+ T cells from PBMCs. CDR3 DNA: TGTGCCAGCAGTTACAGTGCCACTAACTATGGCTACACCTTC. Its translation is CASSYSATNYGYTF.